These 19 T cell receptor beta chains were sequenced from one sample in a study of CD8 T cells in Susac syndrome. Reverse transcription used 0.5 to 1 ug RNA and random hexamers. MiXCR, run by TCRdb on the immunoSEQ multiplex PCR reads, gives a single entry per CDR3 protein. The table lists 95,000 to 150,000 distinct CDR3 sequences, nearly 96% of them singletons. The sample consisted of CD4+ T cells from PBMCs. These receptors all come from a human donor with Susac syndrome.

V usage is TRBV11-3 and J usage is TRBJ1-1, with no clear D. CDR1 and CDR2 from the germline V gene are SGHNT and YENEEA. The V end was cut by 4 bases, the J end by 1 base, with 10 bases between. The CDR3 extends over 14 amino acids. CDR3 amino acids: CASSYGPRNTEAFF. The CDR3 nucleotides read TGTGCCAGCAGCTACGGACCTCGGAACACTGAAGCTTTCTTT.

This clonotype was recorded once. V is TRBV4-2 and J is TRBJ2-3, with D hard to call. The germline V and J ends were trimmed by 0 bases and 0 bases, with 13 bases remaining between them. Germline V gene sequence: CDR1 LGHNA, CDR2 YNFKEQ. This CDR3 region has 17 residues. The chain's CDR3 is CASSQEVELLSTDTQYF. The CDR3 DNA reads TGTGCCAGCAGCCAAGAGGTGGAACTACTTAGCACAGATACGCAGTATTTT.

The chain recombines TRBV30 with TRBJ1-2; D uncertain. Trimming took off 0 bases at V and 8 bases at J, with 10 bases between the two ends. CDR3 length: 12 amino acids. Germline V lookup: CDR1 GTSNPN, CDR2 SVGIG (reference sequence). The CDR3 loop is CAWSVWLAGYTF. DNA of the CDR3: TGTGCCTGGAGTGTTTGGCTCGCGGGCTACACCTTC.

The chain uses TRBV20-1 and TRBJ1-1; D not resolved. Between the trimmed V and J ends, which lost 5 bases and 8 bases, there was a span of 12 bases. Per the germline V gene, CDR1 is DFQATT and CDR2 is SNEGSKA (reference sequence). The length of the CDR3 is 11 residues. CDR3 sequence: CSAQDRGEAFF. The CDR3 bases are TGCAGTGCTCAAGACCGCGGGGAAGCTTTCTTT.

V is TRBV20-1 and J is TRBJ2-3; 7 positions agree with TRBD1. The germline V gene encodes CDR1 DFQATT and CDR2 SNEGSKA (reference sequence). Trimming removed 4 bases from V and 1 base from J; junction bases left unmatched: 8. The CDR3 runs 15 residues. The CDR3 here is CSATQQGWGTDTQYF. Written as DNA, the CDR3 is TGCAGTGCTACGCAACAGGGGTGGGGCACAGATACGCAGTATTTT.

The chain recombines TRBV5-4 with TRBJ1-2; D is ambiguous. The V end was cut by 1 base, the J end by 3 bases, with 7 bases between. Germline CDR1 and CDR2: SGHNT and YYREEE (reference sequence). This CDR3 comprises 13 residues. The CDR3 DNA reads TGTGCCAGCAGCTTGTCGGGCGACTATGGCTACACCTTC. Its protein is CASSLSGDYGYTF. The full variable domain, rest sourced from reference TRBV5-4 and TRBJ1-2, is ETGVTQSPTHLIKTRGQQVTLRCSSQSGHNTVSWYQQALGQGPQFIFQYYREEENGRGNFPPRFSGLQFPNYSSELNVNALELDDSALYLCASSLSGDYGYTFGSGTRLTVV.

The genes are TRBV7-2 and TRBJ1-1; 9 nucleotides match TRBD1. The CDR3 is 13 amino acids. Germline V gene sequence: CDR1 SGHTA, CDR2 FQGNSA. Trimming took 1 base from V and 9 from J; bases not matched to a gene: 3. This chain's CDR3 is CASSLEDRGKAFF. DNA of the CDR3: TGTGCCAGCAGCTTAGAGGACAGGGGTAAAGCTTTCTTT.

The chain is built from TRBV28 and TRBJ2-5; D perhaps matches TRBD2 (6 bases). Trimming removed 6 bases from V and 0 bases from J, with 20 bases in between. Germline V gene sequence: CDR1 MDHEN, CDR2 SYDVKM. The CDR3 is 17 residues long. Here the CDR3 reads CASSHRRVGTHQETQYF. DNA for the CDR3: TGTGCCAGCAGCCACCGGAGGGTAGGGACCCACCAAGAGACCCAGTACTTC.

The chain links TRBV20-1 to TRBJ2-7; D ambiguous. The V end lost 1 base, the J end lost 4 bases, and 5 bases lay between the germline ends. The CDR3 extends over 11 amino acids. In germline, CDR1 is DFQATT, CDR2 SNEGSKA (reference sequence). The CDR3 coding sequence is TGCAGTGCTAGAGTAGGGTACGAGCAGTACTTC. This codes for CSARVGYEQYF.

The V and J genes are TRBV9 and TRBJ2-1; TRBD1 might be the D (6 bases). CDR3 size: 17 residues. Germline V gives CDR1 SGDLS, CDR2 YYNGEE. V lost 4 bases to trimming and J lost 9 bases, with 26 bases between them. CDR3 sequence (DNA): TGTGCCAGCAGCCCAAAAGACAGGTATGAGGGAACTAGTGAGCAGTTCTTC. This codes for CASSPKDRYEGTSEQFF. Full variable domain (outside the CDR3, taken from reference TRBV9 and TRBJ2-1): DSGVTQTPKHLITATGQRVTLRCSPRSGDLSVYWYQQSLDQGLQFLIQYYNGEERAKGNILERFSAQQFPDLHSELNLSSLELGDSALYFCASSPKDRYEGTSEQFFGPGTRLTVL.

The rearrangement links TRBV28 to TRBJ2-1, with TRBD2 matching over 7 bases. Trimming removed 4 bases from V and 4 bases from J; junction bases left unmatched: 7. Looked up from germline, CDR1 is MDHEN and CDR2 is SYDVKM. CDR3 size: 15 residues. The CDR3 DNA reads as TGTGCCAGCAGTTGGGGAACTAGCGAATACAATGAGCAGTTCTTC. Protein sequence: CASSWGTSEYNEQFF.

The rearrangement links TRBV2 to TRBJ2-1; D unclear. Germline V lookup: CDR1 SNHLY, CDR2 FYNNEI. The CDR3 totals 12 residues. Trimming cost V 5 bases and J 7 bases, with 9 bases left between them. The CDR3 DNA reads as TGTGCCAGCAGTAACCGGGTTAATGAGCAGTTCTTC. The encoded protein is CASSNRVNEQFF.

The V gene is TRBV2, the J gene TRBJ1-1; no firm D call. The CDR3 contains 14 residues. V lost 1 base and J 0 bases, leaving 6 bases between the germline ends. Per germline, CDR1 SNHLY and CDR2 FYNNEI. The CDR3 loop reads CASSEDTVNTEAFF. CDR3 coding DNA: TGTGCCAGCAGTGAAGATACGGTGAACACTGAAGCTTTCTTT. Variable domain in full (rest from reference TRBV2 and TRBJ1-1): EPEVTQTPSHQVTQMGQEVILRCVPISNHLYFYWYRQILGQKVEFLVSFYNNEISEKSEIFDDQFSVERPDGSNFTLKIRSTKLEDSAMYFCASSEDTVNTEAFFGQGTRLTVV.

The gene calls are TRBV18 and TRBJ2-3, with D perhaps given as TRBD1 or TRBD2 (5 bases each). V gave up 4 bases and J gave up 6 bases, with 11 bases separating them. The V gene's germline CDR1 is KGHSH and CDR2 LQKENI. The CDR3 totals 13 residues. CDR3 DNA sequence: TGTGCCAGCTCACAGGGGAGTGAGGATACGCAGTATTTT. It yields the protein CASSQGSEDTQYF.

The rearrangement links TRBV3-1 to TRBJ2-3, with D uncertain. CDR1 is LGHDT and CDR2 is YNNKEL in the germline V gene (reference sequence). The CDR3 extends over 13 amino acids. V was clipped by 3 bases and J by 3 bases, with 7 bases between them. The CDR3 loop is CASSHRGTDTQYF. The CDR3 DNA reads as TGTGCCAGCAGCCATCGTGGAACAGATACGCAGTATTTT.

The chain carries TRBV15 and TRBJ2-7, with a weak D call TRBD1 (6 bases). V dropped 11 bases and J dropped 3 bases, with 17 bases sitting between them. This CDR3 spans 13 amino acids. From germline, CDR1 is LNHNV and CDR2 YYDKDF (reference sequence). The CDR3 bases are TGTGCCGGGGGCAGGGGCGATATCTACGAGCAGTACTTC. Protein sequence: CAGGRGDIYEQYF.

The genes are TRBV11-2 and TRBJ2-3; perhaps TRBD2 as D (6 bases). Trimming took 1 base from V and 0 from J, leaving 14 bases between them. The CDR3 spans 17 residues. Germline loops: CDR1 SGHAT, CDR2 FQNNGV. CDR3 protein: CASSLGLAATSTDTQYF. The CDR3 DNA follows: TGTGCCAGCAGCTTAGGTTTAGCGGCCACTAGCACAGATACGCAGTATTTT.

The rearrangement uses TRBV15 and TRBJ2-6, with a tentative D call TRBD2 (5 bases). The CDR3 covers 14 residues. V lost 7 bases and J 2 bases, leaving 9 bases between the germline ends. CDR1 and CDR2 from the germline V gene are LNHNV and YYDKDF (reference sequence). The CDR3 nucleotides read TGTGCCACCATCCCCGGGGCTGGGGCCAACGTCCTGACTTTC. Protein: CATIPGAGANVLTF.

This clonotype has only a few counts. The rearrangement joins TRBV7-9 to TRBJ2-7, with TRBD1 identical over 8 bases. CDR3 size: 14 residues. The V segment lost 3 bases and the J segment 1 base; nucleotides outside the gene matches: 2. The germline gives CDR1 SEHNR, CDR2 FQNEAQ (reference sequence). For the CDR3, the DNA is TGTGCCAGCAGCTTGGGACAGGTATCCTACGAGCAGTACTTC. This codes for CASSLGQVSYEQYF.